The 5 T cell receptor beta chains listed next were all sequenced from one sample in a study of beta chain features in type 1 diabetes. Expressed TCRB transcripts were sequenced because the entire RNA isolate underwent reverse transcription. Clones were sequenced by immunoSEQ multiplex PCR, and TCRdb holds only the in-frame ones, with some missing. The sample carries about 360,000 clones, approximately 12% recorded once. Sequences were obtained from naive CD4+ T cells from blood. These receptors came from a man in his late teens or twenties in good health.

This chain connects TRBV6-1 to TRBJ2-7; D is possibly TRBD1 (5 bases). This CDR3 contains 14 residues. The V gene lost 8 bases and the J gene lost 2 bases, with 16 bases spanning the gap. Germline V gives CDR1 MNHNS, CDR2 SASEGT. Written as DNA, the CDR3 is TGTGCCAGCCTGAACCCAGGGATCCCCTACGAGCAGTACTTC. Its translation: CASLNPGIPYEQYF.

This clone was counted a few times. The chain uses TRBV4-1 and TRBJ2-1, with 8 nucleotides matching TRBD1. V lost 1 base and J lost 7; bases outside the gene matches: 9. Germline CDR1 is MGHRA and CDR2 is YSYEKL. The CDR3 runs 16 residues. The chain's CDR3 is CASSQAGRTGLNEQFF. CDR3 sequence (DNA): TGCGCCAGCAGCCAAGCTGGTAGGACAGGGCTTAATGAGCAGTTCTTC.

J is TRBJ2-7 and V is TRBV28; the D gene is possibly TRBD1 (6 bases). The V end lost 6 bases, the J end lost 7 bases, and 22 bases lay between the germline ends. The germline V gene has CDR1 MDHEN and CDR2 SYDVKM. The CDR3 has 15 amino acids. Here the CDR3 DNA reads TGTGCCAGCAGCCAGACAGGAGTACTACGTTTTGAGCAGTACTTC. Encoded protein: CASSQTGVLRFEQYF.

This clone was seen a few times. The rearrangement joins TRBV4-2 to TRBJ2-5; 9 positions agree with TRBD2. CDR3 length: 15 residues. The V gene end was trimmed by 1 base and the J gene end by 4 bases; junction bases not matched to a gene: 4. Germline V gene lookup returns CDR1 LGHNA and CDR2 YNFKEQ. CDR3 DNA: TGTGCCAGCAGCCAAGCTAGCGGGATTGGAGAGACCCAGTACTTC. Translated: CASSQASGIGETQYF.

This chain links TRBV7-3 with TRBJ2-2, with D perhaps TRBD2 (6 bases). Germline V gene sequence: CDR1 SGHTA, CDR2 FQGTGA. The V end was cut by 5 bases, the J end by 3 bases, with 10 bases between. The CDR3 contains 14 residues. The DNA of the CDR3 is TGTGCCAGCAGCCCGGAGGGGTACACCGGGGAGCTGTTTTTT. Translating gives CASSPEGYTGELFF.